One sample yielded the 28 T cell receptor beta chains listed below, sequenced in a study of T cells in women clearing cervical HPV infection. The method was immunoSEQ multiplex PCR; TCRdb's version includes in-frame clones alone and lacks a portion of them. This listing includes approximately 12,000 clones. The specimen was blood buffy coat. The receptors were gathered from a woman aged 18 to 75 with a cervical HPV16 infection that either progressed to CIN3+ or cleared (not recorded which).

Concerning this clone itself: The read ends 3 residues before the CDR3 terminus; that terminus is restored from the germline J gene. V gene TRBV19 combines with J gene TRBJ1-4; a possible D gene is TRBD1 (5 bases). Germline assignment: CDR1 LNHDA and CDR2 SQIVND (reference sequence). CDR3 length: 17 amino acids. The DNA read from the CDR3 is TGTGCCAGTAGTATAGATCCTGACAGCTCTGGAGCCAACGTA. Protein sequence: CASSIDPDSSGANV. The whole CDR3 protein is CASSIDPDSSGANVLFF.

In the case of this clone: The CDR3 end lies 3 residues beyond the end of the read and is filled in from the germline J gene. The rearrangement uses TRBV2 and TRBJ1-1; 8 bases agree with TRBD1. The CDR3 loop spans 12 amino acids. Germline V gene sequence: CDR1 SNHLY, CDR2 FYNNEI. The V and J ends lost 6 bases and 4 bases, in that order; junction bases with no gene match: 1. CDR3 sequence: CASSDRGTEAFF. The DNA read from the CDR3 is TGTGCCAGCAGCGACAGGGGCACTGAA.

On this clone itself: Read coverage stops 3 residues before the CDR3 terminus; the germline J gene supplies the remainder. The V gene is TRBV20-1, the J gene TRBJ2-7, with TRBD1 identical over 7 bases. The germline gives CDR1 DFQATT, CDR2 SNEGSKA (reference sequence). The CDR3 has 14 amino acids. J lost 6 bases, V lost 0 bases, and 8 bases had no gene match. The CDR3 bases that were read are TGCAGTGCTAGAGATGACAGGGATAGGGGCGAG. It specifies CSARDDRDRGE. The full CDR3 protein reads CSARDDRDRGEQYF.

As to this clone: The CDR3 end is not reached by the read, which stops 3 residues before it; the germline J gene fills it in. This chain uses TRBV19 with TRBJ2-5; 9 positions agree with TRBD2. Per germline, CDR1 LNHDA and CDR2 SQIVND (reference sequence). V trimming: 4 bases; J trimming: 1 base; junction bases outside the gene matches: 4. The CDR3 has 15 amino acids. The CDR3 bases that were read are TGTGCCAGTAGTAGTGGTAGCGGGGGCCAAGAGACC. This translates into CASSSGSGGQET. The full CDR3 reads CASSSGSGGQETQYF. Drawing the rest from reference TRBV19 and TRBJ2-5, the complete variable domain is DGGITQSPKYLFRKEGQNVTLSCEQNLNHDAMYWYRQDPGQGLRLIYYSQIVNDFQKGDIAEGYSVSREKKESFPLTVTSAQKNPTAFYLCASSSGSGGQETQYFGPGTRLLVL.

On this clone itself: The DNA ends 3 residues before the CDR3 does, and the rest of the CDR3 is filled in from the germline J gene. This rearrangement joins TRBV19 to TRBJ2-2; D perhaps matches TRBD1 (6 bases). The CDR3 contains 15 residues. Germline assignment: CDR1 LNHDA and CDR2 SQIVND (reference sequence). The part of the CDR3 DNA that was read is TGTGCCAGTAGCGCCCTACAGGGAGTTAATTCATCG. It encodes CASSALQGVNSS. The whole CDR3 protein reads CASSALQGVNSSLFF. Complete variable domain (other parts from reference TRBV19 and TRBJ2-2): DGGITQSPKYLFRKEGQNVTLSCEQNLNHDAMYWYRQDPGQGLRLIYYSQIVNDFQKGDIAEGYSVSREKKESFPLTVTSAQKNPTAFYLCASSALQGVNSSLFFGEGSRLTVL.

A word on this clone: Read sequence stops 3 residues before the CDR3 end, and the germline J gene provides the missing end. V usage is TRBV7-6 and J usage is TRBJ2-3; weak D call: TRBD2 (5 bases). Germline assignment: CDR1 SGHVS and CDR2 FNYEAQ. The length of the CDR3 is 16 residues. V shed 1 base and J shed 7 bases, with 18 bases lying between them. The CDR3 DNA, read in part, is TGTGCCAGCAGCTTAGGAGGCGGGCCTGTTGTCTATACG. Amino acids: CASSLGGGPVVYT. The full CDR3 protein reads CASSLGGGPVVYTQYF.

As concerns this clone: The DNA ends 3 residues before the CDR3 does, and the rest of the CDR3 is filled in from the germline J gene. This chain links TRBV12-3 or TRBV12-4 with TRBJ1-5, with 9 bases aligning to TRBD1. The junction had 3 bases not matched to a gene; V was cut back by 5 bases and J by 1 base. The CDR3 consists of 15 residues. The covered CDR3 bases are TGTGCCAGCAGTAGGACAGGGGAAAGCAATCAGCCC. This codes for CASSRTGESNQP. The CDR3 in its entirety is CASSRTGESNQPQHF.

Measured by frequency, this clone is medium-sized. The read finishes 3 residues shy of the CDR3 end, and the germline J gene is used to complete it. The genes are TRBV18 and TRBJ2-5, with D perhaps matching TRBD1 (6 bases). The CDR3 consists of 14 residues. Germline assignment: CDR1 KGHSH and CDR2 LQKENI. V was clipped by 0 bases and J by 6 bases, with 11 bases between them. The sequenced part of the CDR3 DNA is TGTGCCAGCTCACCACCAAACAGGGAGCAGACC. Translating gives CASSPPNREQT. The whole CDR3 is CASSPPNREQTQYF.

About this clone itself: The observed sequence ends 3 residues before the CDR3 terminus, with the missing tail filled in from the germline J gene. V is TRBV19 and J is TRBJ2-4; D possibly corresponds to TRBD1 (6 bases). Germline values: CDR1 LNHDA, CDR2 SQIVND (reference sequence). The CDR3 contains 16 residues. CDR3 region: CASSMEGGWGSYGQYF. The covered CDR3 bases are TGTGCCAGTAGTATGGAAGGGGGTTGGGGGAGCTATGGT.

About this clone: The read ends 3 residues early relative to the CDR3; the germline J gene fills the gap. V and J are TRBV5-6 and TRBJ2-5; the match to TRBD1 covers 9 bases. CDR1 and CDR2 (germline): SGHDT, YYEEEE. The V and J ends lost 0 bases and 5 bases, in that order; junction bases with no gene match: 5. CDR3 length equals 15 residues. The covered CDR3 bases are TGTGCCAGCAGCTTGGGGACAGGGGTTATGGAGACC. Its translation is CASSLGTGVMET. The CDR3 in full is CASSLGTGVMETQYF.

Points on this clone: The read falls 3 residues short of the CDR3 end, and the missing part is taken from the germline J gene. The chain carries TRBV20-1 and TRBJ2-7; 10 nucleotides align to TRBD2. Germline V gene sequence: CDR1 DFQATT, CDR2 SNEGSKA (reference sequence). CDR3 length: 16 amino acids. Unmatched junction bases numbered 6, after V lost 0 bases and J lost 1 base. The part of the CDR3 DNA that was read is TGCAGTGCTAGAGAGTTAGCGGGGGGCAAATCCTACGAG. Translation gives CSARELAGGKSYE. Given in full, the CDR3 is CSARELAGGKSYEQYF.

As to this clone: The observed sequence ends 3 residues before the CDR3 terminus, with the missing tail filled in from the germline J gene. The chain is built from TRBV14 and TRBJ2-3, with 7 bases aligning to TRBD1. This CDR3 comprises 15 residues. CDR1 is SGHDN and CDR2 is FVKESK in the germline V gene. CDR3 sequence reads: CASSLTGEVVETQYF. The part of the CDR3 DNA that was read is TGTGCCAGCAGCTTAACAGGGGAAGTCGTGGAGACG.

Concerning this clone itself: The read finishes 3 residues shy of the CDR3 end, and the germline J gene is used to complete it. This rearrangement joins TRBV12-3 or TRBV12-4 to TRBJ2-7; D unresolved. V lost 3 bases to trimming and J lost 5 bases, with 11 bases between them. The CDR3 loop spans 13 amino acids. The sequenced CDR3 bases are TGTGCCAGCAGTTTTATTTCAGGAAACGAG. It codes for CASSFISGNE. The full CDR3 sequence reads CASSFISGNEQYF.

Notes on this clone: Sequencing ends 3 residues short of the CDR3 end; the germline J gene provides the rest. The V call is TRBV12-3 or TRBV12-4, the J call TRBJ1-2, with 7 bases matching TRBD1. V shed 3 bases and J 4 bases; nucleotides not matched to a gene: 11. The CDR3 is 16 residues long. The covered CDR3 bases are TGTGCCAGCAGTTTTAGAGGGCAGGGGGGAGGCTATGGC. Encoded protein: CASSFRGQGGGYG. The CDR3 as a whole reads CASSFRGQGGGYGYTF.

This CDR3 reads CASSMGQGANTEAFF. The CDR3 bases that were read are TGTGCCAGCAGCATGGGACAGGGGGCGAACACTGAA. The chain couples TRBV2 to TRBJ1-1, with 12 bases identical to TRBD1. Coverage ceases 3 residues before the CDR3 finishes, and the germline J gene fills in the end. The CDR3 consists of 15 residues. Losses at the gene ends were 6 bases for V and 1 base for J; bases not matched to a gene: 3. Germline CDR1 and CDR2: SNHLY and FYNNEI.

Notes on this clone: The sequenced fragment ends 3 residues before the CDR3 boundary, so the rest is inferred from the germline J gene. This sequence joins TRBV5-1 and TRBJ2-3; 11 bases line up with TRBD2. CDR1 is SGHRS and CDR2 is YFSETQ in the germline V gene. The length of the CDR3 is 16 residues. V was clipped by 3 bases and J by 1 base; unmatched bases: 4. CDR3 DNA, as far as it was read: TGCGCCAGCAGCTCCGGTAGCGGGGGGGGCACAGATACG. The encoded protein is CASSSGSGGGTDT. The entire CDR3 protein reads CASSSGSGGGTDTQYF.

Concerning this clone: Read data end 3 residues before the CDR3 end; the end is taken from the germline J gene. The gene calls are TRBV4-1 and TRBJ2-7, with D possibly being TRBD1 (7 bases). The germline CDR1 and CDR2 sequences are MGHRA and YSYEKL. This CDR3 region has 15 residues. V lost 5 bases and J lost 3, with 17 bases in between. CDR3 bases read: TGCGCCAGCAGCTCCATATCCAGGGGGGACTACGAG. This sequence encodes CASSSISRGDYE. Given in full, the CDR3 is CASSSISRGDYEQYF.

Notes on this clone: Read coverage stops 3 residues before the CDR3 terminus; the germline J gene supplies the remainder. This sequence joins TRBV7-9 and TRBJ2-1; 8 bases align to TRBD1. Trimming removed 4 bases from V and 6 bases from J; junction bases left unmatched: 8. This CDR3 is built from 15 residues. Germline V gives CDR1 SEHNR, CDR2 FQNEAQ (reference sequence). The sequenced part of the CDR3 DNA is TGTGCCAGCAGCTCCCCCTTGGACAGGGCCAATGAG. It specifies CASSSPLDRANE. The whole CDR3 reads CASSSPLDRANEQFF. The complete variable domain, with remaining parts taken from reference TRBV7-9 and TRBJ2-1, reads DTGVSQNPRHKITKRGQNVTFRCDPISEHNRLYWYRQTLGQGPEFLTYFQNEAQLEKSRLLSDRFSAERPKGSFSTLEIQRTEQGDSAMYLCASSSPLDRANEQFFGPGTRLTVL.

Note on this clone: The read ends 3 residues shy of where the CDR3 ends; the end is completed using the germline J gene. The rearrangement links TRBV9 to TRBJ1-4; D gene uncertain. The V gene lost 0 bases and the J gene lost 7 bases, with 13 bases spanning the gap. The CDR3 spans 15 residues. CDR1 is SGDLS, CDR2 YYNGEE, per germline. The DNA read from the CDR3 is TGTGCCAGCAGCGTAGCGGCGGGTAGTAGTGAAAAA. Protein: CASSVAAGSSEK. The whole CDR3 protein reads CASSVAAGSSEKLFF.

Comments on this clone: Compared with germline, one end of the junction differs, possibly owing to a read error. The read terminates 3 residues before the CDR3 end, so the remaining end is supplied by the germline J gene. Other DNA sequences of this sample code for an identical CDR3. The chain couples TRBV2 to TRBJ1-3; 8 bases are a match to TRBD1. CDR1 is SNHLY, CDR2 FYNNEI, per germline. The CDR3 is 15 amino acids. The CDR3 sequence is CASSAGQASGNTIYF. CDR3 DNA (partial): TGTGCCAGCAGTGCGGGACAGGCCTCTGGAAACACA. Filled out from reference TRBV2 and TRBJ1-3, the complete variable domain reads EPEVTQTPSHQVTQMGQEVILRCVPISNHLYFYWYRQILGQKVEFLVSFYNNEISEKSEIFDDQFSVERPDGSNFTLKIRSTKLEDSAMYFCASSAGQASGNTIYFGEGSWLTVV.

Worth noting for this clone: The CDR3 end is not reached by the read, which stops 3 residues before it; the germline J gene fills it in. The V and J genes are TRBV5-1 and TRBJ1-2, with 7 bases that match TRBD1. Germline V gene sequence: CDR1 SGHRS, CDR2 YFSETQ. The CDR3 extends over 14 amino acids. V gave up 4 bases and J gave up 2 bases; unmatched junction bases: 5. The part of the CDR3 DNA that was read is TGCGCCAGCAGCGTTCAGACAGGGAACTATGGC. Amino acids: CASSVQTGNYG. The whole CDR3 sequence reads CASSVQTGNYGYTF.

Comment on this clone: The CDR3 extends 3 residues past the end of the read, so its final part is completed from the germline J gene. The rearrangement uses TRBV6-2 or TRBV6-3 and TRBJ2-5, with TRBD1 matching over 10 bases. Germline V gives CDR1 MNHEY, CDR2 SVGEGT. The CDR3 spans 14 residues. V shed 9 bases and J 5 bases; nucleotides not matched to a gene: 9. Partial CDR3 DNA: TGTGCCAGTACTAGACGGACAGGGGGGGAGACC. Its protein product is CASTRRTGGET. The full CDR3 protein reads CASTRRTGGETQYF.

Concerning this clone itself: The CDR3 end lies 3 residues beyond the end of the read and is filled in from the germline J gene. The V call is TRBV4-1, the J call TRBJ2-3; D possibly corresponds to TRBD1 (6 bases). The CDR3 has 15 amino acids. Between the trimmed V and J ends, which lost 4 bases and 1 base, there was a span of 12 bases. Germline-derived CDR1 and CDR2 are MGHRA and YSYEKL. CDR3 DNA (partial): TGCGCCAGCAGCCTCAGGACAGTAGGCACAGATACG. This gives the protein CASSLRTVGTDT. The whole CDR3 protein reads CASSLRTVGTDTQYF.

Comment on this clone: The CDR3 is cut off 3 residues early in the read; its end comes from the germline J gene. The chain recombines TRBV6-2 or TRBV6-3 with TRBJ2-5, with 7 bases fitting TRBD2. After removal of 0 bases from V and 2 bases from J, the junction contained 6 bases not matched to a gene. CDR3 length: 16 residues. The germline CDR1 and CDR2 sequences are MNHEY and SVGEGT. The DNA read from the CDR3 is TGTGCCAGCAGTTACTCGGCTAGCGGCCAGCAAGAGACC. It codes for CASSYSASGQQET. The entire CDR3 reads CASSYSASGQQETQYF.

Concerning this clone itself: The read terminates 3 residues before the CDR3 end, so the remaining end is supplied by the germline J gene. V and J are TRBV29-1 and TRBJ1-2; perhaps TRBD1 as D (5 bases). CDR1 SQVTM and CDR2 ANQGSEA come from the germline V gene. The CDR3 consists of 11 residues. CDR3 bases read: TGCAGCGTTTCCAAAGGAGGGGTG. Protein: CSVSKGGV. The CDR3 as a whole reads CSVSKGGVYTF.

A remark on this clone: The CDR3 is cut off 3 residues early in the read; its end comes from the germline J gene. This chain uses TRBV7-9 with TRBJ1-1; D is possibly TRBD1 (6 bases). Germline V CDR1 and CDR2: SEHNR, FQNEAQ (reference sequence). This CDR3 region has 15 residues. The V gene lost 5 bases and the J gene lost 1 base, with 14 bases spanning the gap. The CDR3: CASSVNRDKNTEAFF. Incomplete CDR3 DNA: TGTGCCAGCAGCGTCAACCGGGACAAGAACACTGAA.

With regard to this clone: The CDR3 end is not reached by the read, which stops 3 residues before it; the germline J gene fills it in. The chain links TRBV7-2 to TRBJ2-2, with D maybe TRBD1 (7 bases). CDR1 is SGHTA, CDR2 FQGNSA, per germline. The CDR3 totals 14 residues. The CDR3 here is CASSRGGGNEKLFF. Incomplete CDR3 DNA: TGTGCCAGCAGCCGAGGGGGCGGGAATGAAAAG.

Concerning this clone: The read halts 3 residues ahead of the CDR3 end, with the missing end drawn from the germline J gene. The chain uses TRBV7-9 and TRBJ1-4; 10 nucleotides agree with TRBD1. The CDR3 contains 13 residues. From germline, CDR1 is SEHNR and CDR2 FQNEAQ (reference sequence). V lost 4 bases to trimming and J lost 8 bases; unmatched junction nucleotides: 1. The CDR3 bases that were read are TGTGCCAGCAGCTGGGACAGGGGAGAAAAA. The encoded protein is CASSWDRGEK. The full CDR3 is CASSWDRGEKLFF.